This T cell receptor (beta chain) was profiled in a study of shared clonotypes between healthy human individuals. Replicate sorted-subset PCRs were loaded with 150 to 200 ng DNA, tens of thousands of T cell genomes. Clones were read by immunoSEQ multiplex PCR, and TCRdb kept only the in-frame ones, dropping some. The data hold millions of clones, with 93% observed a single time. The study, taken as a whole, reports: Generation probabilities were higher for clonotypes shared across all four sorted-subset donors than for unshared ones. Roughly 5% of naive CD4 clonotypes were common to several donors.

Note on this clone: The antigen is unknown.

Naive CD8 cells were CD45RO-negative, positively selected for CCR7, excluding terminally differentiated effector memory CD45RA+ cells. All donors were healthy HIV-negative adults lacking recent acute infections or vaccinations. The CDR3 has 16 residues. Trimming stripped 1 base from V and 1 base from J, with 13 bases between. CDR1 is SGHRS, CDR2 YFSETQ, per germline. The chain is built from TRBV5-1 and TRBJ2-3; D possibly corresponds to TRBD1 (5 bases). This receptor was identified in a man between 18 and 35 years old in good health. Some clones in this sample may be carry-over from other donors' samples. Sequenced: naive CD8+ T cells from PBMCs. The CDR3 loop is CASSLSFGRGTDTQYF. The CDR3 DNA reads TGCGCCAGCAGCTTGTCGTTCGGCAGGGGCACAGATACGCAGTATTTT.